This T cell receptor beta chain stems from a study of T cell repertoires in cytomegalovirus infection. Study-level information: CMV infection and matching HLA type were both indicated by public TCR beta signatures. Study conclusions and caveats: The cumulative frequency of public TCR beta families identified carriers of CMV plus the relevant HLA. HLA-C-restricted, CMV-specific TCR beta clonotypes were dominant ex vivo.

Regarding this clonotype: Its cognate antigen is unknown.

Each CDR3 protein is one row after TCRdb ran MiXCR on the reads. The sample has 85,000 to 130,000 distinct CDR3 sequences, 23% seen once. V lost 0 bases, J lost 7 bases, and 16 bases lay in between. CDR1 SGHRS and CDR2 YFSETQ come from the germline V gene. CDR3 length equals 15 residues. Sequenced sample: CD8+ T cells from PBMCs. The sequence derives from a human donor in good health (CMV status not recorded). Some clones in this sample may be carry-over from other donors' samples. The V gene is TRBV5-1, the J gene TRBJ1-1; tentatively, D is TRBD1 (5 bases). The CDR3 DNA sequence: TGCGCCAGCAGCTTGGAGGTGGGTCAGGGCCTTGAAGCTTTCTTT. This translates into CASSLEVGQGLEAFF.